This record concerns one T cell receptor (beta chain) sequence. The sample comes from a study of blood T cell repertoires in COVID-19. Study information: Acute and convalescent COVID-19 samples came from the United States, Italy and Spain. PBMCs, B-cell-depleted T cells, or T cells were the source of the cDNA or gDNA that made up the material.

Some clones are missing from TCRdb's copy, which holds only in-frame ones; the method was immunoSEQ multiplex PCR. The table has about 370,000 clones, 80% to 90% seen once. Which cohort a participant joined came from the clinical history participants gave. The source of this sequence is a man younger than 35 who had recovered from COVID-19. Material for sequencing was PBMCs or T cells enriched from blood (not recorded which).

Here the CDR3 DNA reads TGTGCCAGCAGCCACCGGGACTCGCAGTTCTTC. Translated, it gives CASSHRDSQFF. The chain couples TRBV2 to TRBJ2-1; a weak D match, TRBD2 (6 bases). The V gene lost 6 bases and the J gene lost 12 bases, with 12 bases spanning the gap. This CDR3 has 11 residues. Germline V gene lookup returns CDR1 SNHLY and CDR2 FYNNEI.